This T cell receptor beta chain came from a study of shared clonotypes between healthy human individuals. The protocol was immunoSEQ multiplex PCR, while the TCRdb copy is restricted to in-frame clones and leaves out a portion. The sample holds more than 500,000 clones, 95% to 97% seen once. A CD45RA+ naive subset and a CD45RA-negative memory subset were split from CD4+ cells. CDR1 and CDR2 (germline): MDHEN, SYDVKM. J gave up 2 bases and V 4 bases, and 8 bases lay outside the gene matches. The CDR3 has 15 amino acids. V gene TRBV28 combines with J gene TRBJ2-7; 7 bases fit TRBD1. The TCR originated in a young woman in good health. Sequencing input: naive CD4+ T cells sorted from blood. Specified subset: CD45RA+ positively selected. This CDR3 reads CASSSIPGQTYEQYF. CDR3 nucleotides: TGTGCCAGCAGTTCGATTCCGGGACAGACCTACGAGCAGTACTTC.